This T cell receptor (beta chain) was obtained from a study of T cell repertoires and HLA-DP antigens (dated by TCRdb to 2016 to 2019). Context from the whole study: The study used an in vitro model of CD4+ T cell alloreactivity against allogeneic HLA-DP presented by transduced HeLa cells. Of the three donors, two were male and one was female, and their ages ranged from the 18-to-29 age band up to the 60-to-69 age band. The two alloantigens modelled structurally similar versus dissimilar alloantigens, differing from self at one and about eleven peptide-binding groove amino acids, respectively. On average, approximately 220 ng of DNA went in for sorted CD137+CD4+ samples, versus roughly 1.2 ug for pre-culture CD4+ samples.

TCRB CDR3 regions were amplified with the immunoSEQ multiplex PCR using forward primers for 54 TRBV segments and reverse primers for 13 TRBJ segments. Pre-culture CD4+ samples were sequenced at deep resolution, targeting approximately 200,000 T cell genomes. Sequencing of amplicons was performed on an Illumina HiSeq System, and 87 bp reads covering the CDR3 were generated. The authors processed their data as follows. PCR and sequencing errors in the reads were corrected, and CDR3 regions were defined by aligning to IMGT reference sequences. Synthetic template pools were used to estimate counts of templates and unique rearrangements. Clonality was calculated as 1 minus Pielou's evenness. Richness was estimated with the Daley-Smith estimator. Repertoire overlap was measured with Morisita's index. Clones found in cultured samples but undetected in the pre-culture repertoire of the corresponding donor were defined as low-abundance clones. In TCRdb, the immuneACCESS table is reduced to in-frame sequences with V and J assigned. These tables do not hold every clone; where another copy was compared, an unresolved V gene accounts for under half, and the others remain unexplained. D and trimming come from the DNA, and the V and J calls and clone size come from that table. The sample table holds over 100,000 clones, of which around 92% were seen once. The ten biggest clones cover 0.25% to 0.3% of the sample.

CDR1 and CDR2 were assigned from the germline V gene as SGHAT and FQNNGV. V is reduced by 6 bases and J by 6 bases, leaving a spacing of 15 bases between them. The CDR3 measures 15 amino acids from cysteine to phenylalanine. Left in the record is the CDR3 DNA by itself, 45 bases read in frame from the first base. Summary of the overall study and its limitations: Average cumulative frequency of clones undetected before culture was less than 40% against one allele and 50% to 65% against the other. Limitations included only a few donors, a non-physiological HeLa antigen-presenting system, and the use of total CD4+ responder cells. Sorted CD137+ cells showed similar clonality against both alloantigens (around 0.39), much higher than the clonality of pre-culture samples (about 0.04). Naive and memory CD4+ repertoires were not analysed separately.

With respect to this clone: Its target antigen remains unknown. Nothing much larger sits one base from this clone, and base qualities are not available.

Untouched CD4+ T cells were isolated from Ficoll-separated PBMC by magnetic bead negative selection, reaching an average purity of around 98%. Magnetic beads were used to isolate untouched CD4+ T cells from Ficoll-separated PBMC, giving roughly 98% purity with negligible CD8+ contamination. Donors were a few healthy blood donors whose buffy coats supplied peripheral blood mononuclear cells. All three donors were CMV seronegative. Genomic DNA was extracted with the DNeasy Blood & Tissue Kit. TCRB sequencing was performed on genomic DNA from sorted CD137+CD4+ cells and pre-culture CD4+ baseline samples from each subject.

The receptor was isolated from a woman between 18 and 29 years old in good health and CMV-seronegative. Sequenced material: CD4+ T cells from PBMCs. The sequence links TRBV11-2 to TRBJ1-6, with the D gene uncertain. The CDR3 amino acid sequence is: CASRRVGQINSPLHF. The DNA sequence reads TGTGCCAGCAGGAGGGTGGGCCAGATTAATTCACCCCTCCACTTT.